These T cell receptor beta chains were read from a single sample in a study of blood T cell repertoires in COVID-19. Produced via immunoSEQ multiplex PCR; TCRdb's table is partial and in-frame only. The sample records approximately 130,000 clones, 85% to 90% being singletons. Material for sequencing was peripheral blood. The receptors originated from a man in his 70s with active or convalescent COVID-19. CDR3s include the opening cysteine and the closing phenylalanine or tryptophan. The order of the fields is CDR3 protein, CDR3 DNA, V gene, D gene, J gene, clone size. D genes are given only for firm matches. Clone sizes are given selectively: once, few, many, or a class where the clone is expanded.

CASSLGRLNEQFF | TGTGCCAGCAGCTTGGGGCGGCTGAATGAGCAGTTCTTC | TRBV7-9 | . | TRBJ2-1 | .
CASSAGTEPPYEQYF | TGTGCCAGCAGTGCCGGGACAGAGCCTCCCTACGAGCAGTACTTC | TRBV6-2/TRBV6-3 | TRBD1 | TRBJ2-7 | few
CASSLDLPGSGLREQYF | TGTGCCAGCAGCTTAGATCTTCCCGGTAGCGGACTGAGGGAGCAGTACTTC | TRBV11-2 | . | TRBJ2-7 | .
CASRNRVSGANVLTF | TGTGCCAGCAGGAACCGGGTCTCTGGGGCCAACGTCCTGACTTTC | TRBV6-5 | . | TRBJ2-6 | .
CASSIRVQGPSGANVLTF | TGTGCCAGCAGCATCCGAGTGCAGGGCCCCTCTGGGGCCAACGTCCTGACTTTC | TRBV9 | . | TRBJ2-6 | .
CASSLGQGDQETQYF | TGTGCCAGCAGTTTAGGACAGGGGGATCAAGAGACCCAGTACTTC | TRBV28 | TRBD1 | TRBJ2-5 | .
CASNRGSFANEKLFF | TGTGCCAGTAACCGGGGATCGTTTGCTAATGAAAAACTGTTTTTT | TRBV19 | . | TRBJ1-4 | .
CASSLEGFQPQHF | TGCGCCAGCAGCTTGGAGGGGTTCCAGCCCCAGCATTTT | TRBV5-1 | . | TRBJ1-5 | once
CASSPPPGQGEKLFF | TGTGCCAGCTCACCACCACCGGGACAGGGGGAAAAACTGTTTTTT | TRBV18 | TRBD1 | TRBJ1-4 | .
CASSVGTGTSSYNEQFF | TGTGCCAGCAGCGTAGGGACTGGGACTAGCTCCTACAATGAGCAGTTCTTC | TRBV9 | TRBD2 | TRBJ2-1 | .
CASSRTSGGTGELFF | TGTGCCAGCAGTCGGACTAGCGGGGGCACCGGGGAGCTGTTTTTT | TRBV6-5 | TRBD2 | TRBJ2-2 | .
CASSYPGQGRTDTQYF | TGTGCCAGCAGTTACCCGGGACAGGGGCGCACAGATACGCAGTATTTT | TRBV6-6 | TRBD1 | TRBJ2-3 | .
CASSDLDRIISGNTIYF | TGTGCCAGCAGTGACCTGGACAGGATTATCTCTGGAAACACCATATATTTT | TRBV6-1 | TRBD1 | TRBJ1-3 | once
CASKETGPGETQYF | TGCGCCAGCAAGGAGACAGGGCCTGGGGAGACCCAGTACTTC | TRBV5-1 | TRBD1 | TRBJ2-5 | once
CASSLESAATEAFF | TGCGCCAGCAGCTTGGAGTCGGCGGCCACTGAAGCTTTCTTT | TRBV5-1 | . | TRBJ1-1 | .
CATSRGGSRYEQYF | TGTGCCACCAGCAGAGGCGGGAGTAGGTACGAGCAGTACTTC | TRBV15 | TRBD2 | TRBJ2-7 | .
CASSLGTSGRVDF | TGTGCCAGCAGTTTAGGGACTAGCGGGAGGGTAGACTTC | TRBV27 | TRBD2 | TRBJ2-7 | .
CASTGTLYGYTF | TGTGCCAGCACTGGGACACTTTATGGCTACACCTTC | TRBV28 | . | TRBJ1-2 | .
CASSLGPGQEVYGYTF | TGTGCCAGCAGCTTGGGCCCTGGACAGGAGGTCTATGGCTACACCTTC | TRBV5-5 | TRBD1 | TRBJ1-2 | .
CASSTVKVFGETNEKLFF | TGCGCCAGCAGCACAGTCAAAGTTTTTGGGGAGACTAATGAAAAACTGTTTTTT | TRBV5-1 | . | TRBJ1-4 | .
CASRRTAGANVLTF | TGTGCCAGCAGAAGGACAGCTGGGGCCAACGTCCTGACTTTC | TRBV6-5 | . | TRBJ2-6 | .
CASSLPLGVDGEQYF | TGTGCCAGCAGCTTACCTCTAGGGGTTGACGGCGAGCAGTACTTC | TRBV7-2 | . | TRBJ2-7 | .
CATSDSTSTDTQYF | TGTGCCACCAGTGATTCAACTAGCACAGATACGCAGTATTTT | TRBV24-1 | . | TRBJ2-3 | .
CSVRDSPNEKLFF | TGCAGCGTTAGGGACAGCCCTAATGAAAAACTGTTTTTT | TRBV29-1 | TRBD1 | TRBJ1-4 | .
CASSAALLQPQHF | TGTGCCAGTAGTGCCGCTTTACTACAGCCCCAGCATTTT | TRBV19 | . | TRBJ1-5 | .
CASSEAIGVHTGELFF | TGTGCCAGCAGTGAAGCAATCGGGGTACACACCGGGGAGCTGTTTTTT | TRBV6-1 | . | TRBJ2-2 | .
CASSPLRGAYEQYF | TGTGCCAGCAGCCCCCTCCGGGGGGCCTACGAGCAGTACTTC | TRBV7-2 | TRBD2 | TRBJ2-7 | few
CASSQVSGGTGELFF | TGCGCCAGCAGCCAAGTTTCAGGGGGCACCGGGGAGCTGTTTTTT | TRBV4-1 | TRBD1 | TRBJ2-2 | .
CAWRPGQGANRRGYTF | TGTGCCTGGAGACCCGGACAGGGGGCGAATCGTCGTGGCTACACCTTC | TRBV30 | TRBD1 | TRBJ1-2 | .
CASSQDLDSAVTSYNEQFF | TGCGCCAGCAGCCAAGATTTGGATAGCGCGGTTACCTCCTACAATGAGCAGTTCTTC | TRBV4-1 | . | TRBJ2-1 | once
CASRGQGSNEQYF | TGTGCCAGCAGGGGACAGGGAAGTAACGAGCAGTACTTC | TRBV12-3/TRBV12-4 | TRBD1 | TRBJ2-7 | .
CASSPDLSSYNEQFF | TGTGCCAGCAGCCCGGACTTGAGCTCCTACAATGAGCAGTTCTTC | TRBV7-2 | . | TRBJ2-1 | .
CASRELSHNTEAFF | TGTGCCAGCAGAGAGTTGTCTCATAACACTGAAGCTTTCTTT | TRBV6-5 | . | TRBJ1-1 | .
CASSFLYGDSANTGELFF | TGTGCCAGCAGTTTCCTATACGGGGACTCAGCAAACACCGGGGAGCTGTTTTTT | TRBV28 | . | TRBJ2-2 | .